The source of this T cell receptor (beta chain) is a study of CD8 T cells in ankylosing spondylitis. Quantitative 5'-RACE with molecular barcodes generated TCR beta libraries. TCRdb recomputed calls from the 5' RACE reads with MiXCR, one row per CDR3 protein. The sample consists of approximately 250,000 distinct CDR3 sequences, approximately 7.6% of them appearing once. Study-wide findings and caveats: Blood of patients with ankylosing spondylitis appeared to be characterized by a TCR beta motif of fewer than 10 highly homologous variants.

Notes on this clonotype: No antigen is known for it.

CDR1 and CDR2 from the germline V gene are ENHRY and SYGVKD. The V and J ends lost 10 bases and 3 bases, in that order; junction bases with no gene match: 2. The CDR3 is 13 amino acids. Sequences were obtained from blood, either unsorted or a sorted T cell fraction (not recorded which). The rearrangement links TRBV10-3 to TRBJ2-3, with TRBD2 matching over 12 bases. This receptor was obtained from a female donor with ankylosing spondylitis or in good health (not recorded which). Written as DNA, the CDR3 is TGTGCCACGACTAGCGGGAGAACAGATACGCAGTATTTT. The encoded protein is CATTSGRTDTQYF.